Each of the 21 T cell receptor beta chains below was sequenced from the same sample in a study of OX40 agonist ivuxolimab in advanced cancers. The table came from immunoSEQ multiplex PCR; TCRdb's copy has only in-frame clones and leaves some out. The sample has tens of thousands of clones, around 80% seen once; the top ten hold around 1%. The sequences come from CD4+ or CD8+ T cells sorted from blood, collected in a trial of the OX40 agonist ivuxolimab. These receptor sequences come from an adult with an advanced solid tumor such as melanoma, head and neck, liver or kidney cancer.

This clone was observed a single time. V usage is TRBV5-1 and J usage is TRBJ2-6, with 9 nucleotides matching TRBD1. This CDR3 comprises 15 residues. The V segment lost 7 bases and the J segment 2 bases; nucleotides outside the gene matches: 4. Germline assignment: CDR1 SGHRS and CDR2 YFSETQ. The CDR3 loop is CASSRTGAGANVLTF. The CDR3 DNA is TGCGCCAGCTCAAGGACAGGGGCTGGGGCCAACGTCCTGACTTTC.

The genes are TRBV6-5 and TRBJ1-2; 8 bases are a match to TRBD1. This CDR3 has 13 residues. Germline CDR1 reads MNHEY; CDR2 reads SVGAGI. J lost 8 bases, V lost 4 bases, and 6 bases had no gene match. CDR3 sequence: CASSLDRVQGYTF. The CDR3 DNA reads as TGTGCCAGCAGTTTGGACAGGGTGCAAGGCTACACCTTC.

The chain combines TRBV5-6 with TRBJ1-6; 10 bases fit TRBD1. Germline CDR1 SGHDT, CDR2 YYEEEE. V shed 3 bases and J 10 bases; nucleotides not matched to a gene: 10. The CDR3 is made up of 16 amino acids. CDR3 sequence: CASSSRQGASGSPLHF. The CDR3 coding sequence is TGTGCCAGCAGCTCGCGACAGGGGGCGTCAGGATCACCCCTCCACTTT. Based on the CDR3 plus reference TRBV5-6 and TRBJ1-6, the full variable domain is DAGVTQSPTHLIKTRGQQVTLRCSPKSGHDTVSWYQQALGQGPQFIFQYYEEEERQRGNFPDRFSGHQFPNYSSELNVNALLLGDSALYLCASSSRQGASGSPLHFGNGTRLTVT.

V gene TRBV6-5 combines with J gene TRBJ2-7; tentatively, D is TRBD2 (7 bases). V dropped 0 bases and J dropped 3 bases, with 12 bases sitting between them. The length of the CDR3 is 15 residues. Per germline, CDR1 MNHEY and CDR2 SVGAGI. The CDR3 spells CASSYSGGRVYEQYF. The CDR3 nucleotides read TGTGCCAGCAGTTACTCGGGGGGGCGCGTCTACGAGCAGTACTTC.

This sequence joins TRBV27 and TRBJ1-5, with 9 positions matching TRBD1. The CDR3 is 13 amino acids. In germline, CDR1 is MNHEY, CDR2 SMNVEV (reference sequence). Trimming removed 6 bases from V and 6 bases from J; junction bases left unmatched: 3. The chain's CDR3 is CASRETGGQPQHF. DNA for the CDR3: TGTGCCAGCAGGGAGACAGGGGGTCAGCCCCAGCATTTT.

The chain carries TRBV5-6 and TRBJ1-2; a weak D match, TRBD1 (6 bases). The V gene's germline CDR1 is SGHDT and CDR2 YYEEEE. The CDR3 covers 15 residues. Trimming left V 2 bases short and J 2 bases short, with 13 bases between. The CDR3 DNA reads as TGTGCCAGCAGCTTAGAGGGGGTGTCAAACTATGGCTACACCTTC. Protein product: CASSLEGVSNYGYTF.

This clone appeared once. The chain employs TRBV7-2 and TRBJ1-6, with D perhaps TRBD1 (5 bases). Germline loops: CDR1 SGHTA, CDR2 FQGNSA. V was cut by 1 base and J by 8 bases, with 18 bases left in between. This CDR3 is 17 amino acids long. In DNA, the CDR3 is TGTGCCAGCAGCTTAGGCTTGGGACTCGGAGGGGATTCACCCCTCCACTTT. As protein: CASSLGLGLGGDSPLHF.

The chain uses TRBV7-9 and TRBJ1-2, with 7 bases matching TRBD1. The CDR3 contains 13 residues. Trimming cost V 1 base and J 7 bases; bases outside gene matches: 3. Looked up from germline, CDR1 is SEHNR and CDR2 is FQNEAQ (reference sequence). CDR3 nucleotides: TGTGCCAGCAGCTTAGACAGGGGCCCTGGCTACACCTTC. Amino acids: CASSLDRGPGYTF. Complete variable domain (other parts from reference TRBV7-9 and TRBJ1-2): DTGVSQNPRHKITKRGQNVTFRCDPISEHNRLYWYRQTLGQGPEFLTYFQNEAQLEKSRLLSDRFSAERPKGSFSTLEIQRTEQGDSAMYLCASSLDRGPGYTFGSGTRLTVV.

This clone came up a few times. J is TRBJ2-5 and V is TRBV10-2; D is ambiguous. The V gene lost 2 bases and the J gene lost 5 bases, with 3 bases spanning the gap. This CDR3 has 11 amino acids. CDR1 WSHSY and CDR2 SAAADI come from the germline V gene. The CDR3 loop reads CASSEQETQYF. CDR3 in DNA: TGCGCCAGCAGTGAGCAGGAGACCCAGTACTTC.

The chain has TRBV19 and TRBJ1-2; D gene ambiguous. The V gene's germline CDR1 is LNHDA and CDR2 SQIVND (reference sequence). V lost 4 bases to trimming and J lost 5 bases, with 17 bases between them. This CDR3 has 15 residues. CDR3 in amino acids: CASSRGSGGIYGYTF. The CDR3 DNA reads as TGTGCCAGTAGTAGGGGTTCGGGAGGGATATATGGCTACACCTTC.

This chain joins TRBV5-8 and TRBJ1-5; D possibly corresponds to TRBD1 (6 bases). Germline assignment: CDR1 SGHTS and CDR2 YDEGEE. The CDR3 has 16 amino acids. V shed 5 bases and J shed 2 bases, with 17 bases lying between them. The CDR3 coding sequence is TGTGCCAGCAGGCGGATGGCGACAGGACGCAATCAGCCCCAGCATTTT. Translating it yields CASRRMATGRNQPQHF.

V is TRBV5-1 and J is TRBJ2-3; 8 bases match TRBD2. Germline CDR1 and CDR2: SGHRS and YFSETQ. The CDR3 is 15 residues long. V trimming: 4 bases; J trimming: 4 bases; junction bases outside the gene matches: 8. The DNA of the CDR3 is TGCGCCAGCAGCCGTGAGGGACTAGGTGCAGATACGCAGTATTTT. Translation gives CASSREGLGADTQYF.

This chain connects TRBV6-1 to TRBJ1-2; D ambiguous. The V gene's germline CDR1 is MNHNS and CDR2 SASEGT. This CDR3 has 15 amino acids. The V end lost 0 bases, the J end lost 2 bases, and 10 bases lay between the germline ends. The CDR3 protein is CASSEADVQNYGYTF. DNA for the CDR3: TGTGCCAGCAGTGAAGCGGATGTACAGAACTATGGCTACACCTTC.

The chain carries TRBV11-2 and TRBJ1-1; tentatively, D is TRBD1 (6 bases). The CDR3 consists of 15 residues. Trimming removed 1 base from V and 4 bases from J, with 13 bases in between. The germline CDR1 and CDR2 sequences are SGHAT and FQNNGV. The CDR3 region has the DNA TGTGCCAGCAGCTTAGTAGGGGGGCGAAGCACTGAAGCTTTCTTT. This gives the protein CASSLVGGRSTEAFF.

The rearrangement joins TRBV7-8 to TRBJ1-1; TRBD1 might be the D (5 bases). The CDR3 totals 13 residues. V dropped 3 bases and J dropped 5 bases, with 10 bases sitting between them. Germline V gene sequence: CDR1 SGHVS, CDR2 FQNEAQ. The DNA of the CDR3 is TGTGCCAGCAGCTTGCCGGGACGGACTGAAGCTTTCTTT. It encodes CASSLPGRTEAFF.

The V gene is TRBV2, the J gene TRBJ2-3, with D unresolved. CDR1 and CDR2 from the germline V gene are SNHLY and FYNNEI. V was cut by 5 bases and J by 5 bases, with 8 bases left in between. The CDR3 contains 12 residues. CDR3 in DNA: TGTGCCAGCAGTCTATATGGAGATACGCAGTATTTT. Protein: CASSLYGDTQYF.

V gene TRBV5-1 combines with J gene TRBJ2-1; D uncertain. The CDR3 contains 13 residues. V lost 5 bases and J lost 4, with 10 bases in between. Germline assignment: CDR1 SGHRS and CDR2 YFSETQ. The DNA of the CDR3 is TGCGCCAGCAGATTAGACACTTACAATGAGCAGTTCTTC. As protein: CASRLDTYNEQFF. The full variable domain, its missing parts supplied by reference TRBV5-1 and TRBJ2-1, is KAGVTQTPRYLIKTRGQQVTLSCSPISGHRSVSWYQQTPGQGLQFLFEYFSETQRNKGNFPGRFSGRQFSNSRSEMNVSTLELGDSALYLCASRLDTYNEQFFGPGTRLTVL.

The rearrangement joins TRBV6-1 to TRBJ2-7, with D possibly TRBD2 on 5 matching bases. The V end lost 6 bases, the J end lost 2 bases, and 14 bases lay between the germline ends. Germline loops: CDR1 MNHNS, CDR2 SASEGT. The CDR3 loop spans 14 amino acids. Written as DNA, the CDR3 is TGTGCCAGCAGCCCCGAGCGGTCCACCTACGAGCAGTACTTC. Translated: CASSPERSTYEQYF.

This clone was counted between two and nine times. The J gene is TRBJ2-5, the V gene TRBV6-1; 9 positions match TRBD2. The CDR3 is made up of 14 amino acids. Germline V gene sequence: CDR1 MNHNS, CDR2 SASEGT. V lost 8 bases to trimming and J lost 2 bases; unmatched junction nucleotides: 6. The CDR3 sequence: CASEAGGSQETQYF. The CDR3 region has the DNA TGTGCCAGCGAAGCGGGGGGCTCACAAGAGACCCAGTACTTC.

This chain links TRBV7-6 with TRBJ1-2; D gene uncertain. Trimming removed 4 bases from V and 5 bases from J, with 20 bases in between. Per the germline V gene, CDR1 is SGHVS and CDR2 is FNYEAQ. The CDR3 loop spans 16 amino acids. CDR3 in DNA: TGTGCCAGCAGCTCGCTGGCCGGTGGCGGGAGATATGGCTACACCTTC. Amino acid sequence: CASSSLAGGGRYGYTF.

The J gene is TRBJ2-4, the V gene TRBV5-4, with a possible D match to TRBD1 (6 bases). With 0 bases removed from V and 2 bases from J, the gap between germline ends came to 12 bases. Germline loops: CDR1 SGHNT, CDR2 YYREEE (reference sequence). The CDR3 runs to 16 residues. In DNA, the CDR3 is TGTGCCAGCAGCTTGGGTGGGACACAGACCAAAAACATTCAGTACTTC. Protein product: CASSLGGTQTKNIQYF. The full variable domain, completed using reference TRBV5-4 and TRBJ2-4, is ETGVTQSPTHLIKTRGQQVTLRCSSQSGHNTVSWYQQALGQGPQFIFQYYREEENGRGNFPPRFSGLQFPNYSSELNVNALELDDSALYLCASSLGGTQTKNIQYFGAGTRLSVL.